What follows describes a single TCR beta chain. The V gene end was trimmed by 2 bases and the J gene end by 3 bases; junction bases not matched to a gene: 5. The CDR3 spans 16 residues. Per the germline V gene, CDR1 is SGDLS and CDR2 is YYNGEE. The data stem from a study of T-cell memory formation after mild COVID-19. TCRdb independently ran MiXCR on the 5' RACE reads; one entry per CDR3 protein. The data contain approximately 230,000 distinct CDR3 sequences, about a sixth of them singletons. The sequencing sample was made of PBMCs or a T cell subset sorted from them (not recorded which). The receptor was derived from a man aged 18-30 years who had mild COVID-19 (a few samples of this study predate the infection). Cell type and time point are not known. The V and J genes are TRBV9 and TRBJ2-1, with TRBD2 matching over 10 bases. CDR3 DNA sequence: TGTGCCAGCAGCGTTGGTAGCGGGGGGATCTACAATGAGCAGTTCTTC. It encodes CASSVGSGGIYNEQFF. The full variable domain, completed using reference TRBV9 and TRBJ2-1, is DSGVTQTPKHLITATGQRVTLRCSPRSGDLSVYWYQQSLDQGLQFLIQYYNGEERAKGNILERFSAQQFPDLHSELNLSSLELGDSALYFCASSVGSGGIYNEQFFGPGTRLTVL.